This note documents a single T cell receptor beta chain sequence. This sample was included in a study of shared clonotypes between healthy human individuals. Study-level information: Donor composition was two women and a few men, aged 18 to 49.

Looked up from germline, CDR1 is LGHNA and CDR2 is YNFKEQ. The V and J ends lost 1 base and 2 bases respectively, with 6 bases between them. This CDR3 has 13 residues. Per the authors' pipeline: Filtering differed, since immunoSEQ gave only junction sequences and no quality scores. Produced via immunoSEQ multiplex PCR; TCRdb's table is partial and in-frame only. V, J and clone size derive from that table, while D and trimming were established from the DNA sequence. Seen here are roughly 2.2 million clones, 85% to 95% observed once, and the top ten hold 0.39%. This chain uses TRBV4-2 with TRBJ2-7; D is uncertain. The clonotype comes from a man between 18 and 29 years old in good health. Some clones in this sample may be carry-over from other donors' samples. Sequencing used naive CD4+ T cells from PBMCs. This sample's subset: CD45RA+ positively selected. The CDR3 spells CASSQGGAYEQYF. Written as DNA, the CDR3 is TGTGCCAGCAGCCAAGGGGGTGCCTACGAGCAGTACTTC.